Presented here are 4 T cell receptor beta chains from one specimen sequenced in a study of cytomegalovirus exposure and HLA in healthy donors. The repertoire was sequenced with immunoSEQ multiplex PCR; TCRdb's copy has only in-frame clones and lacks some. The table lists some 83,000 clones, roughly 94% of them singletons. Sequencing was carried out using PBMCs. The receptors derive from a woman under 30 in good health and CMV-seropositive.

CDR3: CAWRKDRIYTEAFF. For the CDR3, the DNA is TGTGCCTGGAGGAAGGACAGGATCTACACTGAAGCTTTCTTT. The J gene is TRBJ1-1, the V gene TRBV30, with 7 bases matching TRBD1. After removal of 3 bases from V and 3 bases from J, the junction contained 7 bases not matched to a gene. The CDR3 spans 14 residues. Germline lookup yields CDR1 GTSNPN and CDR2 SVGIG (reference sequence). The full variable domain, in which reference TRBV30 and TRBJ1-1 provide the parts outside the CDR3, is SQTIHQWPATLVQPVGSPLSLECTVEGTSNPNLYWYRQAAGRGLQLLFYSVGIGQISSEVPQNLSASRPQDRQFILSSKKLLLSDSGFYLCAWRKDRIYTEAFFGQGTRLTVV.

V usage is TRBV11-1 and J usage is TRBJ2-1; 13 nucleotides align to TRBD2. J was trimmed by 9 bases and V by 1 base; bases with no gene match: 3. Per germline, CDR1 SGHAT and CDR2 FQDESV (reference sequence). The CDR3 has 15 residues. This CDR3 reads CASSLGTSGGAEQFF. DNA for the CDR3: TGTGCCAGCAGCTTAGGGACTAGCGGGGGAGCTGAGCAGTTCTTC.

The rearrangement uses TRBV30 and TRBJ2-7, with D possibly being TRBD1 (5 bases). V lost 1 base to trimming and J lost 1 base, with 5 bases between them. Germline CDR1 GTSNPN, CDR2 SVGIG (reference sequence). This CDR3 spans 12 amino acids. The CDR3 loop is CAWSDRSYEQYF. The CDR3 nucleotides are TGTGCCTGGAGTGACAGGTCCTACGAGCAGTACTTC.

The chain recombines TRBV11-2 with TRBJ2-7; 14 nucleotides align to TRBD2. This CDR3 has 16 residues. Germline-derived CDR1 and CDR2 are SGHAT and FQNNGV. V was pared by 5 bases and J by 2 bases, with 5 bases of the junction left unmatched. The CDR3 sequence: CASSRPGLAGAYEQYF. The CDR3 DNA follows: TGTGCCAGCAGCCGCCCGGGACTAGCGGGGGCCTACGAGCAGTACTTC.